These 9 T cell receptor beta chains were all obtained from the same sample, sequenced in a study of blood T cell repertoires in COVID-19. The assay was immunoSEQ multiplex PCR, and TCRdb's table has in-frame clones only and misses some. The sample has 250,000 or so clones; about 88% are singletons. Source material: peripheral blood. All receptors derive from a woman aged 40 to 50 who had recovered from COVID-19.

The J gene is TRBJ2-1, the V gene TRBV11-2, with D possibly matching TRBD1 (7 bases). The CDR3 runs to 15 residues. From germline, CDR1 is SGHAT and CDR2 FQNNGV. V lost 3 bases and J 5 bases, leaving 14 bases between the germline ends. The CDR3 loop is CASSFYGRGDNEQFF. The CDR3 region has the DNA TGTGCCAGCAGCTTTTATGGCAGGGGGGACAATGAGCAGTTCTTC.

The chain uses TRBV19 and TRBJ2-7; D perhaps matches TRBD1 (6 bases). CDR1 and CDR2 from the germline V gene are LNHDA and SQIVND (reference sequence). The CDR3 extends over 12 amino acids. Trimming removed 6 bases at V and 6 bases at J, with 12 bases between. The CDR3 DNA reads as TGTGCCAGTAGCTCTCCAGGGGTCGAGCAGTACTTC. Translating gives CASSSPGVEQYF.

This chain links TRBV6-5 with TRBJ1-1; 7 positions match TRBD1. The ends lost 4 bases at V and 6 bases at J; junction bases unmatched: 8. The CDR3 runs to 14 residues. Looked up from germline, CDR1 is MNHEY and CDR2 is SVGAGI. CDR3 residues: CASSSRGSSAEAFF. The CDR3 coding sequence is TGTGCCAGCAGTTCCAGGGGGAGCTCTGCTGAAGCTTTCTTT.

This clone was seen a single time. V gene TRBV7-9 combines with J gene TRBJ2-7; weak D call: TRBD1 (5 bases). V lost 4 bases, J lost 6 bases, and 13 bases lay in between. There are 13 residues in the CDR3. Looked up from germline, CDR1 is SEHNR and CDR2 is FQNEAQ (reference sequence). CDR3 nucleotide sequence: TGTGCCAGCAGCTCCGGCAGGGCCTCCGAGCAGTACTTC. As protein: CASSSGRASEQYF.

The J gene is TRBJ2-7, the V gene TRBV3-1 (or the pseudogene TRBV3-2), with D perhaps matching TRBD1 (5 bases). Per the germline V gene, CDR1 is LGHDT and CDR2 is YNNKEL (reference sequence). V lost 1 base and J 2 bases, leaving 9 bases between the germline ends. The length of the CDR3 is 14 residues. CDR3 amino acids: CASSQADKPYEQYF. The CDR3 DNA follows: TGTGCCAGCAGCCAAGCGGACAAACCCTACGAGCAGTACTTC.

The chain uses TRBV29-1 and TRBJ2-1, with a tentative D call TRBD1 (6 bases). V was cut by 6 bases and J by 2 bases, with 11 bases left in between. Germline V gives CDR1 SQVTM, CDR2 ANQGSEA. The CDR3 spans 13 residues. The CDR3 sequence is CSVAGETYNEQFF. As DNA, the CDR3 is TGCAGCGTGGCAGGGGAAACCTACAATGAGCAGTTCTTC.

The chain employs TRBV13 and TRBJ2-1, with 8 bases identical to TRBD2. CDR1 is PRHDT, CDR2 FYEKMQ, per germline (reference sequence). V shed 4 bases, J shed 0 bases, and the junction held 5 bases outside the gene matches. This CDR3 is built from 16 residues. The CDR3 DNA reads as TGTGCCAGCAGCTCACTACTAGCGGACTCCTACAATGAGCAGTTCTTC. This gives the protein CASSSLLADSYNEQFF. Together with reference TRBV13 and TRBJ2-1, the CDR3 gives the full variable domain: AAGVIQSPRHLIKEKRETATLKCYPIPRHDTVYWYQQGPGQDPQFLISFYEKMQSDKGSIPDRFSAQQFSDYHSELNMSSLELGDSALYFCASSSLLADSYNEQFFGPGTRLTVL.

This chain links TRBV5-8 with TRBJ2-7; 7 bases align to TRBD1. Germline V CDR1 and CDR2: SGHTS, YDEGEE. The J segment lost 1 base and the V segment lost 3 bases, leaving 16 bases of the junction unmatched. The CDR3 runs to 18 residues. The CDR3 DNA sequence: TGTGCCAGCAGCTATAGCAGCATCAGGCACAGGGGTTCCTACGAGCAGTACGTC. It yields the protein CASSYSSIRHRGSYEQYV.

V and J are TRBV15 and TRBJ1-2; TRBD1 aligns across 8 bases. The V segment lost 5 bases and the J segment 3 bases; nucleotides outside the gene matches: 8. The CDR3 length is 15 residues. Per germline, CDR1 LNHNV and CDR2 YYDKDF (reference sequence). CDR3 sequence reads: CATSYPGGRDYGYTF. CDR3 sequence (DNA): TGTGCCACCAGCTATCCAGGGGGCAGGGACTATGGCTACACCTTC.